The T cell receptor beta chain under discussion was sequenced for a study of T cells in Graves' hyperthyroidism and ophthalmopathy. This clonotype was found a few times. RNA transcripts yielded amplified TCR beta CDR3 regions. An initial round of RT-PCR targeting the TCR CDR3 relied on the HTBI primer set. TCRdb independently ran MiXCR on the multiplex PCR reads; one entry per CDR3 protein. In the table there are 600,000 or so distinct CDR3 sequences, about 15% of which are singletons. This TCR derives from a woman aged 50 to 65 with Graves' ophthalmopathy. Material: blood.

CDR3 sequence: CSVEETANKQFF. CDR3 DNA: TGCAGCGTTGAAGAGACAGCAAATAAGCAGTTCTTC. The chain has TRBV29-1 and TRBJ2-1, with D possibly being TRBD1 (5 bases). The CDR3 is 12 amino acids. V lost 0 bases and J 11 bases, leaving 11 bases between the germline ends. Per germline, CDR1 SQVTM and CDR2 ANQGSEA.